The clone carrying this T cell receptor (beta chain) was counted once. The table came from immunoSEQ multiplex PCR; TCRdb's copy has only in-frame clones and leaves some out. The repertoire has just over 30,000 clones, about 91% of them found once; the top ten carry around 9.8%. The data originate from a study of T cell changes during pregnancy in multiple sclerosis. This sample comprised CD8+ T cells from peripheral blood mononuclear cells, obtained in the first trimester of pregnancy. This TCR derives from a female donor with multiple sclerosis, enrolled in a pregnancy study.

CDR3 sequence: CASSLGTSGGQNNEQFF. DNA for the CDR3: TGTGCCAGCAGTTTAGGGACTAGCGGGGGGCAAAACAATGAGCAGTTCTTC. The chain is built from TRBV28 and TRBJ2-1, with 15 bases lining up with TRBD2. The CDR3 length is 17 residues. With V trimmed by 2 bases and J by 5 bases, 4 bases remained unmatched. Germline V gene lookup returns CDR1 MDHEN and CDR2 SYDVKM.